A selection of T cell receptor beta chains follows, all from one sample in a study of vaccination and CD4 T cells after COVID-19. For these receptors, no antigen is known. TCRdb redid the calling of the PCR reads with MiXCR, one entry per CDR3 protein. The profile covers roughly 7,800 distinct CDR3 sequences, with approximately 40% appearing a single time and around a quarter taken by the ten largest. The sequenced material came from CD4+ T cells from blood, cultured in vitro. The receptors were gathered from a human donor in good health. The CDR3 runs from the conserved cysteine through the conserved F or W. Each record gives: CDR3 protein, CDR3 DNA, J gene, clone size, V gene, D gene. D genes are given only for firm matches. Size is omitted from some rows. Given values are once, few, many or a class for expanded clones.

CASSILTGLLQFF	TGTGCCAGTAGTATACTGACGGGACTGTTGCAGTTCTTC	TRBJ2-1	-	TRBV19	-
CASSRERGLNTGELFF	TGTGCCAGCAGCCGAGAAAGGGGACTGAACACCGGGGAGCTGTTTTTT	TRBJ2-2	-	TRBV4-2	-
CARAGAQDSNQPQHF	TGTGCCAGGGCGGGGGCTCAAGATAGCAATCAGCCCCAGCATTTT	TRBJ1-5	-	TRBV5-3	-
CASSGGMSAGANVLTF	TGTGCCAGCAGCGGGGGAATGAGCGCTGGGGCCAACGTCCTGACTTTC	TRBJ2-6	-	TRBV25-1	-
CASSQEGAYNEQFF	TGCGCCAGCAGCCAGGAGGGAGCCTACAATGAGCAGTTCTTC	TRBJ2-1	few	TRBV4-1	-
CASRGTGYEQYF	TGCGCCAGCAGAGGGACGGGCTACGAGCAGTACTTC	TRBJ2-7	-	TRBV4-3	-
CSVEGTGTHEQYF	TGCAGCGTTGAAGGGACAGGGACCCACGAGCAGTACTTC	TRBJ2-7	-	TRBV29-1	TRBD1
CAVGGLGVAGELFF	TGTGCTGTTGGGGGACTAGGGGTTGCCGGGGAGCTGTTTTTT	TRBJ2-2	-	TRBV7-7	TRBD2
CSTFNPGGNIQYF	TGCAGTACCTTTAACCCAGGGGGAAACATTCAGTACTTC	TRBJ2-4	few	TRBV20-1	TRBD1
CASSILAGGNEQFF	TGTGCCAGTAGTATACTAGCGGGAGGCAATGAGCAGTTCTTC	TRBJ2-1	few	TRBV19	TRBD2
CASSPGDTQYF	TGTGCCAGCTCACCAGGAGATACGCAGTATTTT	TRBJ2-3	-	TRBV18	-
CASSFGGSGNSPLHF	TGTGCCAGCAGTTTTGGGGGCAGCGGAAATTCACCCCTCCACTTT	TRBJ1-6	-	TRBV28	-
CASSYSTHNEQFF	TGTGCCAGCAGTTACTCCACACACAATGAGCAGTTCTTC	TRBJ2-1	few	TRBV6-5	-
CSARDRAGGEKLFF	TGCAGTGCTAGGGACAGGGCCGGAGGGGAAAAACTGTTTTTT	TRBJ1-4	-	TRBV20-1	TRBD1
CASSLFGTAIFNQPQHF	TGTGCCAGCAGTTTATTCGGGACAGCCATTTTCAATCAGCCCCAGCATTTT	TRBJ1-5	-	TRBV28	TRBD1
CASSIVGTYSTDTQYF	TGTGCCAGTAGTATAGTAGGGACTTATAGCACAGATACGCAGTATTTT	TRBJ2-3	-	TRBV19	-
CASSGQESKAFF	TGTGCCAGCAGCGGACAGGAGTCCAAAGCTTTCTTT	TRBJ1-1	few	TRBV7-2	TRBD1
CASSSTRDTEAFF	TGTGCCAGCAGCTCCACTAGGGACACTGAAGCTTTCTTT	TRBJ1-1	-	TRBV7-3	-
CATSRAPASPLHF	TGTGCCACCAGCAGAGCGCCCGCATCACCCCTCCACTTT	TRBJ1-6	few	TRBV15	-
CASSRPGWITEAFF	TGTGCCAGCAGTAGGCCAGGGTGGATCACTGAAGCTTTCTTT	TRBJ1-1	-	TRBV6-2/TRBV6-3	-
CASSLARAQGALNYGYTF	TGTGCCAGCAGCTTAGCTCGGGCACAGGGGGCTCTCAACTATGGCTACACCTTC	TRBJ1-2	-	TRBV7-2	TRBD1
CASSHAGEAQYF	TGTGCCAGCAGCCATGCCGGGGAGGCCCAGTACTTC	TRBJ2-5	-	TRBV12-3/TRBV12-4	-
CASSLEWGEVDEQYF	TGTGCCAGCAGCTTAGAATGGGGGGAGGTCGACGAGCAGTACTTC	TRBJ2-7	-	TRBV7-2	-
CASSLRDRGFGNQPQHF	TGTGCCAGCAGCTTAAGGGACAGGGGATTCGGCAATCAGCCCCAGCATTTT	TRBJ1-5	-	TRBV7-8	TRBD1
CASSVPKRGYSYEQYF	TGTGCCAGCAGTGTGCCCAAGCGGGGTTACTCCTACGAGCAGTACTTC	TRBJ2-7	-	TRBV6-4	TRBD2
CASSYEQYF	TGTGCCAGCAGCTACGAGCAGTACTTC	TRBJ2-7	medium-sized	TRBV21-1	-
CATSRDGQGGTTDTQYF	TGTGCCACCAGCAGAGACGGACAGGGGGGAACCACAGATACGCAGTATTTT	TRBJ2-3	few	TRBV15	TRBD1
CASSLGGVATEAFF	TGTGCCAGCAGCTTAGGTGGGGTCGCCACTGAAGCTTTCTTT	TRBJ1-1	few	TRBV7-2	-
CATSDFGVAGPQETQYF	TGTGCCACCAGTGATTTCGGAGTGGCAGGACCCCAAGAGACCCAGTACTTC	TRBJ2-5	-	TRBV24-1	-
CASSDQGVNEQFF	TGTGCCAGCAGTGATCAGGGAGTCAATGAGCAGTTCTTC	TRBJ2-1	-	TRBV6-1	-
CASRDRGNTEAFF	TGTGCCAGCAGGGACAGGGGTAACACTGAAGCTTTCTTT	TRBJ1-1	-	TRBV28	TRBD1
CASSQTSGGETQYF	TGCGCCAGCAGCCAAACAAGCGGGGGAGAGACCCAGTACTTC	TRBJ2-5	-	TRBV4-1	TRBD2
CSASRQDNEQFF	TGCAGTGCTAGTCGACAGGACAATGAGCAGTTCTTC	TRBJ2-1	few	TRBV20-1	-
CASSLSGGSETQYF	TGCGCCAGCAGCTTGTCAGGGGGCTCAGAGACCCAGTACTTC	TRBJ2-5	-	TRBV5-1	TRBD1
CASRIAGGSEETQYF	TGTGCCAGTAGAATAGCGGGAGGATCGGAAGAGACCCAGTACTTC	TRBJ2-5	few	TRBV19	TRBD2
CASSPPAGWNGQPQHF	TGTGCCAGCAGTCCTCCGGCAGGCTGGAATGGTCAGCCCCAGCATTTT	TRBJ1-5	-	TRBV6-2/TRBV6-3	-
CSATLAGVGNEQFF	TGCAGTGCTACCTTAGCGGGAGTTGGGAATGAGCAGTTCTTC	TRBJ2-1	-	TRBV20-1	TRBD2
CASSPHPQGVRYGYTF	TGTGCCAGCAGCCCTCATCCACAGGGGGTACGCTATGGCTACACCTTC	TRBJ1-2	-	TRBV5-5	TRBD1
CSAPGVGYEQYF	TGCAGTGCTCCAGGGGTCGGCTACGAGCAGTACTTC	TRBJ2-7	-	TRBV20-1	-
CASSKAIRAPEAFF	TGTGCCAGCAGCAAAGCAATACGGGCCCCTGAAGCTTTCTTT	TRBJ1-1	few	TRBV21-1	-
CASSKGTLLDEQFF	TGTGCCAGCAGTAAGGGGACCCTCCTCGATGAGCAGTTCTTC	TRBJ2-1	-	TRBV25-1	-
CASSLPQDYQPQHF	TGTGCCAGCAGTTTACCCCAGGACTACCAGCCCCAGCATTTT	TRBJ1-5	-	TRBV28	-
CASSLVQGYRYGYTF	TGTGCCAGCAGTTTGGTACAGGGCTACCGTTATGGCTACACCTTC	TRBJ1-2	-	TRBV28	-
CASSLMSRNQPQHF	TGTGCCAGCAGTTTAATGTCCAGGAATCAGCCCCAGCATTTT	TRBJ1-5	few	TRBV28	-
CASSPPPAGVNEQFF	TGTGCCAGCAGCCCCCCCCCGGCAGGGGTGAATGAGCAGTTCTTC	TRBJ2-1	few	TRBV7-6	-
CSARTLYRTLGPDEQFF	TGCAGTGCTAGGACTCTCTATAGGACTCTAGGACCTGATGAGCAGTTCTTC	TRBJ2-1	few	TRBV20-1	-
CASSDPGALHF	TGTGCCAGCAGTGATCCAGGGGCCCTCCACTTT	TRBJ1-6	few	TRBV25-1	-
CASSMLAEYTGELFF	TGTGCCAGTAGTATGCTAGCGGAGTACACCGGGGAGCTGTTTTTT	TRBJ2-2	-	TRBV19	TRBD2
CASSQGGGGSGETQYF	TGTGCCAGCAGCCAAGGAGGTGGCGGGAGTGGTGAGACCCAGTACTTC	TRBJ2-5	-	TRBV14	TRBD2
CSARQGIGTGELFF	TGCAGTGCGCGACAGGGAATTGGCACCGGGGAGCTGTTTTTT	TRBJ2-2	-	TRBV20-1	TRBD1
CSARGTLTRDTQYF	TGCAGTGCTAGAGGGACACTTACCAGGGATACGCAGTATTTT	TRBJ2-3	few	TRBV20-1	-
CASSLGVPDTQYF	TGTGCCAGCAGTTTGGGTGTCCCAGATACGCAGTATTTT	TRBJ2-3	-	TRBV4-2	-
CASSQEPGWDPGTEAFF	TGTGCCAGCAGCCAAGAGCCGGGGTGGGACCCTGGGACTGAAGCTTTCTTT	TRBJ1-1	-	TRBV14	-
CASTSGTETYEQYF	TGTGCCAGCACTTCCGGGACGGAGACCTACGAGCAGTACTTC	TRBJ2-7	few	TRBV6-1	-
CASTPRGDTGNQPQHF	TGTGCCAGCACCCCCCGGGGCGACACAGGCAATCAGCCCCAGCATTTT	TRBJ1-5	few	TRBV28	-